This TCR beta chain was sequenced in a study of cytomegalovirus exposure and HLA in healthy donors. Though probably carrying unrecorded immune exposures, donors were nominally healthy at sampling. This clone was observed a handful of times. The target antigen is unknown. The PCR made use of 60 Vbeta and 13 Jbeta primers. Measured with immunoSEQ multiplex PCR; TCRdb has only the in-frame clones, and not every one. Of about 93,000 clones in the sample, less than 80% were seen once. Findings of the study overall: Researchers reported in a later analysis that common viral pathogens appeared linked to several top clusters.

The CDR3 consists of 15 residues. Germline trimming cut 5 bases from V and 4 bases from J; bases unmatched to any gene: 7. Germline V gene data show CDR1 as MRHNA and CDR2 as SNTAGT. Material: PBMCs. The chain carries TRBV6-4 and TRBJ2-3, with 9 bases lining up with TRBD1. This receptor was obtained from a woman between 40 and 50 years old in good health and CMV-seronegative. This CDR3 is CASSTTGGSADTQYF. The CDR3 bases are TGTGCCAGCAGTACGACAGGGGGATCTGCAGATACGCAGTATTTT.